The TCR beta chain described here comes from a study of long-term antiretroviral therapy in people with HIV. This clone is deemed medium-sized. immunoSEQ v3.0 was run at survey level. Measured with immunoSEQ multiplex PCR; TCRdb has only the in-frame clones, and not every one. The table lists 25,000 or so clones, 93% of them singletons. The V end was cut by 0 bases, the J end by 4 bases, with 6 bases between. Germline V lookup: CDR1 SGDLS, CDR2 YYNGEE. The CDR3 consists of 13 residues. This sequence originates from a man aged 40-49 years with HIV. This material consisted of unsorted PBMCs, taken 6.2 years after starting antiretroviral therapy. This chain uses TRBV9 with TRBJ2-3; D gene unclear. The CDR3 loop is CASSVESPDTQYF. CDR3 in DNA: TGTGCCAGCAGCGTAGAAAGTCCAGATACGCAGTATTTT.